The 16 T cell receptor beta chains listed next were all sequenced from one sample in a study of immune evolution from preneoplasia to lung adenocarcinoma. TCRdb keeps only in-frame clones here, not all; method: immunoSEQ multiplex PCR. Of 35,000 to 40,000 clones listed, 74% were seen once; the top ten hold 5.5% to 7.5%. Material for sequencing was FFPE invasive lung adenocarcinoma tissue. Receptors originate from a person in their sixties or seventies with lung adenocarcinoma.

This chain connects TRBV28 to TRBJ2-1, with D unresolved. Germline V gene data show CDR1 as MDHEN and CDR2 as SYDVKM. The ends were cut back, 6 bases at V and 0 bases at J, with 6 bases in the middle. The CDR3 totals 13 residues. The CDR3 spells CASRLDSYNEQFF. DNA of the CDR3: TGTGCCAGCAGACTTGACTCCTACAATGAGCAGTTCTTC.

The rearrangement links TRBV28 to TRBJ2-7; 11 nucleotides agree with TRBD1. The CDR3 runs 16 residues. Looked up from germline, CDR1 is MDHEN and CDR2 is SYDVKM. J lost 4 bases, V lost 7 bases, and 12 bases had no gene match. CDR3 bases: TGTGCCAGCAACAAACAATACGGACAGGGGGCTTACGAGCAGTACTTC. Its protein is CASNKQYGQGAYEQYF. Drawing the rest from reference TRBV28 and TRBJ2-7, the complete variable domain is DVKVTQSSRYLVKRTGEKVFLECVQDMDHENMFWYRQDPGLGLRLIYFSYDVKMKEKGDIPEGYSVSREKKERFSLILESASTNQTSMYLCASNKQYGQGAYEQYFGPGTRLTVT.

This clone was picked up one time. The V call is TRBV20-1, the J call TRBJ2-3; D not resolved. The germline V gene encodes CDR1 DFQATT and CDR2 SNEGSKA (reference sequence). CDR3 length: 11 residues. V gave up 4 bases and J gave up 1 base, with 3 bases separating them. CDR3 protein: CSATRTDTQYF. CDR3 DNA: TGCAGTGCTACCCGCACAGATACGCAGTATTTT.

Regarding this clone: The junction shows a germline mismatch at one end, possibly a read error. The chain has TRBV11-2 and TRBJ1-2, with no clear D. This CDR3 region has 13 residues. Germline loops: CDR1 SGHAT, CDR2 FQNNGV. CDR3 amino acids: CASSLGGLSGYIF. In nucleotides, the CDR3 is TGTGCCAGCAGCTTAGGAGGGTTGAGTGGCTACATCTTC.

Remarks on this clone: Mismatch with germline at one junction end may stem from a read error. J is TRBJ2-3 and V is TRBV28; D is uncertain. Germline V lookup: CDR1 MDHEN, CDR2 SYDVKM. The CDR3 contains 12 residues. The CDR3 nucleotides read TGTGCCAGCAGTCCCCGCCTTTTGGCCCAGCCTTTT. Protein: CASSPRLLAQPF.

This chain links TRBV7-9 with TRBJ2-5; D tentatively reads TRBD1 or TRBD2 (5 bases each). V was trimmed by 0 bases and J by 4 bases, leaving 12 bases between them. The V gene's germline CDR1 is SEHNR and CDR2 FQNEAQ (reference sequence). This CDR3 spans 15 amino acids. CDR3 sequence (DNA): TGTGCCAGCAGCTTAGCTTCGGTGAGGGGAGAGACCCAGTACTTC. Translated: CASSLASVRGETQYF.

Only a few counts were recorded for this clone. The J gene is TRBJ2-7, the V gene TRBV9, with no clear D. Per germline, CDR1 SGDLS and CDR2 YYNGEE. V lost 0 bases and J 4 bases, leaving 11 bases between the germline ends. This CDR3 has 14 amino acids. The DNA for the CDR3 is TGTGCCAGCAGCGTAGAGATTAGCAGTTACGAGCAGTACTTC. Translated, it gives CASSVEISSYEQYF.

This sequence joins TRBV5-1 and TRBJ1-1; D not resolved. Per germline, CDR1 SGHRS and CDR2 YFSETQ. CDR3 length: 13 amino acids. Trimming left V 0 bases short and J 11 bases short, with 14 bases between. CDR3: CASSLGTGQRAFF. The CDR3 coding sequence is TGCGCCAGCAGCTTGGGAACTGGGCAACGGGCTTTCTTT. Filled out from reference TRBV5-1 and TRBJ1-1, the complete variable domain reads KAGVTQTPRYLIKTRGQQVTLSCSPISGHRSVSWYQQTPGQGLQFLFEYFSETQRNKGNFPGRFSGRQFSNSRSEMNVSTLELGDSALYLCASSLGTGQRAFFGQGTRLTVV.

This clone has just one count. The rearrangement links TRBV7-6 to TRBJ2-7; D is perhaps TRBD2 (5 bases). The germline V gene encodes CDR1 SGHVS and CDR2 FNYEAQ. V shed 1 base and J shed 6 bases, with 19 bases lying between them. The CDR3 extends over 16 amino acids. In DNA, the CDR3 is TGTGCCAGCAGCTTAGAGGCTGTGGGAGCCCAGACCGAGCAGTACTTC. Amino acids: CASSLEAVGAQTEQYF.

The chain uses TRBV27 and TRBJ2-4, with D possibly being TRBD1 (6 bases). The V gene's germline CDR1 is MNHEY and CDR2 SMNVEV (reference sequence). The CDR3 contains 14 residues. V dropped 5 bases and J dropped 5 bases, with 13 bases sitting between them. CDR3: CASSKTGNQNIQYF. The CDR3 coding sequence is TGTGCCAGCAGTAAAACAGGGAACCAAAACATTCAGTACTTC.

V gene TRBV18 combines with J gene TRBJ2-1, with D possibly being TRBD2 (6 bases). Trimming took off 4 bases at V and 9 bases at J, with 10 bases between the two ends. The CDR3 is made up of 12 amino acids. Germline CDR1 is KGHSH and CDR2 is LQKENI. The CDR3 loop is CASSLLGGEQFF. CDR3 DNA: TGTGCCAGCTCACTACTGGGGGGTGAGCAGTTCTTC.

This sequence joins TRBV7-2 and TRBJ2-3; either TRBD1 or TRBD2 may fit D (5 bases each). CDR3 length: 16 amino acids. The V and J ends lost 5 bases and 1 base respectively, with 16 bases between them. Germline V gene data show CDR1 as SGHTA and CDR2 as FQGNSA. The chain's CDR3 is CASSPSGREGTDTQYF. CDR3 sequence (DNA): TGTGCCAGCAGCCCCTCGGGACGGGAAGGCACAGATACGCAGTATTTT.

The CDR3 DNA is TGTGCCAGCAGTTATAGGGGAAACACCGGGGAGCTGTTTTTT. The encoded protein is CASSYRGNTGELFF. The chain combines TRBV6-5 with TRBJ2-2; TRBD1 is a possible D gene (5 bases). The CDR3 is 14 residues long. V was pared by 3 bases and J by 2 bases, with 7 bases between. The V gene's germline CDR1 is MNHEY and CDR2 SVGAGI.

V usage is TRBV7-2 and J usage is TRBJ2-1, with 12 nucleotides matching TRBD2. Trimming at V came to 5 bases and at J to 7 bases, leaving 9 bases not matched to a gene. CDR1 SGHTA and CDR2 FQGNSA come from the germline V gene. The length of the CDR3 is 16 residues. CDR3 sequence: CASSPRLAGARNEQFF. CDR3 DNA: TGTGCCAGCAGCCCCAGACTAGCGGGAGCGAGAAATGAGCAGTTCTTC.

The chain is built from TRBV7-3 and TRBJ1-2; 7 bases are a match to TRBD1. J lost 8 bases, V lost 4 bases, and 16 bases had no gene match. The CDR3 has 16 amino acids. CDR1 and CDR2 from the germline V gene are SGHTA and FQGTGA. The CDR3 sequence is CASSSSPGTADGGYTF. DNA of the CDR3: TGTGCCAGCAGCTCGAGTCCCGGGACAGCGGATGGCGGCTACACCTTC.

The chain employs TRBV19 and TRBJ1-5; 10 bases are shared with TRBD1. The CDR3 is made up of 18 amino acids. Germline values: CDR1 LNHDA, CDR2 SQIVND (reference sequence). Trimming at V came to 4 bases and at J to 9 bases, leaving 18 bases not matched to a gene. The CDR3 is CASSKGQGTGEAQWPQHF. CDR3 DNA sequence: TGTGCCAGTAGTAAGGGACAAGGGACAGGGGAGGCTCAATGGCCCCAGCATTTT.